The clone carrying this TCR beta chain appeared a single time. Donors of Cohort 3 who recovered were those that had two negative PCRs, clearance, or symptom resolution. V was clipped by 2 bases and J by 6 bases, with 13 bases between them. Looked up from germline, CDR1 is GTSNPN and CDR2 is SVGIG (reference sequence). This CDR3 is 14 amino acids long. Generated by immunoSEQ multiplex PCR, the TCRdb table keeps only in-frame clones and is missing some. The sample gives around 300,000 clones, roughly nine tenths of which show up once; 2% to 3% is in the top ten. This entry belongs to a study of blood T cell repertoires in COVID-19.

The chain links TRBV30 to TRBJ2-2; the D gene is possibly TRBD1 (6 bases). This receptor was obtained from a woman under 30 who had recovered from COVID-19. Input material: PBMCs or T cells enriched from blood (not recorded which). The CDR3 spells CAWSKGAGAGELFF. CDR3 in DNA: TGTGCCTGGAGTAAAGGGGCAGGGGCCGGGGAGCTGTTTTTT.